This T cell receptor beta chain comes out of a study of blood T cell repertoires in COVID-19. Looking at the study overall: The United States, Italy and Spain were the sources of the acute and convalescent COVID-19 samples. The analysed material was cDNA or gDNA that came from T cells, B-cell-depleted T cells, or PBMCs.

The table lists this clone with a count of one. In the original analysis: Reference gene primers were amplified, and this amplification served to estimate nucleated cell counts. Repertoires were generated with immunoSEQ multiplex PCR, while TCRdb's copy carries only in-frame clones and drops some. That table gives V, J and clone size, and the DNA gave D and trimming. The sample carries 270,000 or so clones, roughly 90% recorded once. Germline assignment: CDR1 MDHEN and CDR2 SYDVKM. The V gene end was trimmed by 4 bases and the J gene end by 3 bases; junction bases not matched to a gene: 9. This CDR3 is 16 amino acids long.

The source of this sequence is a man aged 35-49 years with acute or convalescent COVID-19. The chain links TRBV28 to TRBJ2-1, with TRBD2 matching over 7 bases. Sequencing was performed on peripheral blood. The CDR3 protein is CASSWGGTNYYNEQFF. For the CDR3, the DNA is TGTGCCAGCAGTTGGGGGGGGACCAACTACTACAATGAGCAGTTCTTC.